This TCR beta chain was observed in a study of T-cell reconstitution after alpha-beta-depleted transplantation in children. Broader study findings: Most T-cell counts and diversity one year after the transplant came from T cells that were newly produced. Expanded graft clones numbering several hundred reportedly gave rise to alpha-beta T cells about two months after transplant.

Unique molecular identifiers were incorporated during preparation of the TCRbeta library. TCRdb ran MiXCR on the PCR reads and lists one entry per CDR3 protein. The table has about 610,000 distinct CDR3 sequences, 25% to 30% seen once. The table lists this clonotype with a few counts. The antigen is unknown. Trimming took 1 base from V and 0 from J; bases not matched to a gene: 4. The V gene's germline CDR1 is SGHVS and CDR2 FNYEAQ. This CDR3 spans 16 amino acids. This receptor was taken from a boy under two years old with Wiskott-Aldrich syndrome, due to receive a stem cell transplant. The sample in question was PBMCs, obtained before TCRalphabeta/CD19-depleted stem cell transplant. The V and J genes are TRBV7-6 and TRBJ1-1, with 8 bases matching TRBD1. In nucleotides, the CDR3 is TGTGCCAGCAGCTTAGAAAGGACAGGGATGAACACTGAAGCTTTCTTT. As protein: CASSLERTGMNTEAFF.